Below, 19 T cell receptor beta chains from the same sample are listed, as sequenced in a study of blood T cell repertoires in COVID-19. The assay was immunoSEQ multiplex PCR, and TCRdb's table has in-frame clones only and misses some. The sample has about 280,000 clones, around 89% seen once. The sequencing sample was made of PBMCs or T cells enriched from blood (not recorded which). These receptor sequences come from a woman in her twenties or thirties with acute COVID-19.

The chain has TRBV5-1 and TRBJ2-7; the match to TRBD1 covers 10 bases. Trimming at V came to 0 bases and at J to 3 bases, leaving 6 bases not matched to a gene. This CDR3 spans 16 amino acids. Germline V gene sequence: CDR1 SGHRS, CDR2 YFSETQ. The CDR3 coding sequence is TGCGCCAGCAGCTTGGGACAGGGGGCTAAAGGCTACGAGCAGTACTTC. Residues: CASSLGQGAKGYEQYF.

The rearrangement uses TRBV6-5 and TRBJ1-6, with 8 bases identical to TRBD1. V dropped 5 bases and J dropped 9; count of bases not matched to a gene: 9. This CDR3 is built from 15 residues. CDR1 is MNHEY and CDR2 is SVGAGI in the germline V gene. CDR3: CASSPSDRGGSPLHF. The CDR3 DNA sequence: TGTGCCAGCAGTCCCTCCGACAGGGGCGGTTCACCCCTCCACTTT.

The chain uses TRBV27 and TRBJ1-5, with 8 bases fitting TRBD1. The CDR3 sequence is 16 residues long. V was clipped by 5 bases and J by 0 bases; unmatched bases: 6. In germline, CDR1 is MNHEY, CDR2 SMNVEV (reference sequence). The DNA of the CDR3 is TGTGCCAGCAGTCACAGGGGGGGAAATAGCAATCAGCCCCAGCATTTT. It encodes CASSHRGGNSNQPQHF.

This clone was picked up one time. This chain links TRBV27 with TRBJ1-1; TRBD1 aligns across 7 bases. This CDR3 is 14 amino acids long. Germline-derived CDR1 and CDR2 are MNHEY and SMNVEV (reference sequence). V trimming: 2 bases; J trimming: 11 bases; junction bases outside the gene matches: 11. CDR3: CASSLVGGQIFAFF. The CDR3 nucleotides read TGTGCCAGCAGTTTAGTAGGGGGACAGATTTTCGCTTTCTTT.

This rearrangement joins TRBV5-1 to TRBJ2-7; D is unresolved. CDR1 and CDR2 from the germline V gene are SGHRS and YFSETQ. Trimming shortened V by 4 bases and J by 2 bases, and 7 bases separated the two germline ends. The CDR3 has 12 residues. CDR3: CASSPPTYEQYF. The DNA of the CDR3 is TGCGCCAGCAGCCCCCCTACCTACGAGCAGTACTTC.

CDR3 in DNA: TGTGCCAGTAGTGGGACTAGCGGGAGGATCTACGGTTCAGAGACCCAGTACTTC. It yields the protein CASSGTSGRIYGSETQYF. The V gene is TRBV19, the J gene TRBJ2-5, with 15 bases fitting TRBD2. Germline-derived CDR1 and CDR2 are LNHDA and SQIVND (reference sequence). V was pared by 5 bases and J by 4 bases, with 11 bases of the junction left unmatched. CDR3 size: 18 residues.

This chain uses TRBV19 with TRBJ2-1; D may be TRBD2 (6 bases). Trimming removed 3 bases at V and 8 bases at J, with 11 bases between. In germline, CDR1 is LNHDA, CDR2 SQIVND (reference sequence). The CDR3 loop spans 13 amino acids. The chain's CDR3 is CASSISREDEQFF. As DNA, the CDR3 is TGTGCCAGTAGTATTTCCAGGGAGGATGAGCAGTTCTTC.

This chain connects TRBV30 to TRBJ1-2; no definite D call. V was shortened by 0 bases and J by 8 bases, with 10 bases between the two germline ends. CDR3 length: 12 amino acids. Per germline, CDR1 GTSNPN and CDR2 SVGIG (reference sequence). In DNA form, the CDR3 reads TGTGCCTGGAGTGTATCCGAGGAGGGCTACACCTTC. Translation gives CAWSVSEEGYTF.

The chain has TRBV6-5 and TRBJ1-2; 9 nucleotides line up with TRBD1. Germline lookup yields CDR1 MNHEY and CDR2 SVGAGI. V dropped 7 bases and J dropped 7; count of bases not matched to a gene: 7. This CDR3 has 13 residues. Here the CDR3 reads CASTWDREGGYTF. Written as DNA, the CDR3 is TGTGCCAGCACCTGGGACAGGGAAGGTGGCTACACCTTC.

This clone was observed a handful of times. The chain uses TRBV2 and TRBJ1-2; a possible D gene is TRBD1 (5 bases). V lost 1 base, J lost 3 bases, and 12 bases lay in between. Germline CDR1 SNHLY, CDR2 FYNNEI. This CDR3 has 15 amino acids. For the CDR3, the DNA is TGTGCCAGCAGTGAAGGTGGAGGGGCGGACTATGGCTACACCTTC. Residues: CASSEGGGADYGYTF.

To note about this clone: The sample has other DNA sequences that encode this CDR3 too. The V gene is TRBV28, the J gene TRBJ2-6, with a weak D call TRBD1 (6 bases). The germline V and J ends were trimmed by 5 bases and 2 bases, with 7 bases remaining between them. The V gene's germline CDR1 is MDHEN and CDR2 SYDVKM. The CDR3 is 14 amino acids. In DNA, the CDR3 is TGTGCCAGCAGTACAGGGACTGGGGCCAACGTCCTGACTTTC. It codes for CASSTGTGANVLTF.

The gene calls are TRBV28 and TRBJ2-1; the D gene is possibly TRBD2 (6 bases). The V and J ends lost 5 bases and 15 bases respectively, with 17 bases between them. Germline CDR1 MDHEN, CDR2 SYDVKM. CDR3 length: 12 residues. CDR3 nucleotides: TGTGCCAGCAGTGAGGTCCGGGACTGGGGGTTCTTC. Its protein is CASSEVRDWGFF.

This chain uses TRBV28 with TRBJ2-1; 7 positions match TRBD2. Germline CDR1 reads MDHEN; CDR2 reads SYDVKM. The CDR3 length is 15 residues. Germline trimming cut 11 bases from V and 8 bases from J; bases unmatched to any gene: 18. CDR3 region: CASVGGRRGGDEQFF. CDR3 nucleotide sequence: TGTGCCTCAGTGGGCGGGAGACGCGGTGGCGATGAGCAGTTCTTC. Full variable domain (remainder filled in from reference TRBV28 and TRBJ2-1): DVKVTQSSRYLVKRTGEKVFLECVQDMDHENMFWYRQDPGLGLRLIYFSYDVKMKEKGDIPEGYSVSREKKERFSLILESASTNQTSMYLCASVGGRRGGDEQFFGPGTRLTVL.

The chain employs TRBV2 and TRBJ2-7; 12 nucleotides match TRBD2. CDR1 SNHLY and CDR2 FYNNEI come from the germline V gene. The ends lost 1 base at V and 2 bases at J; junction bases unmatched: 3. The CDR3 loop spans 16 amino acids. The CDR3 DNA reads TGTGCCAGCAGTGAAGGTACTAGCGGGAGGACCTACGAGCAGTACTTC. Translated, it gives CASSEGTSGRTYEQYF.

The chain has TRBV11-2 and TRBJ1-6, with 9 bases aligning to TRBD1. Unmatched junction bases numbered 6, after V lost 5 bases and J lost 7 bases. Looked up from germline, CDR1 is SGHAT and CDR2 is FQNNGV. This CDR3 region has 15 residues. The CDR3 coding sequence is TGTGCCAGCAGCCGACGGGACAGGGTAAATTCACCCCTCCACTTT. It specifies CASSRRDRVNSPLHF.

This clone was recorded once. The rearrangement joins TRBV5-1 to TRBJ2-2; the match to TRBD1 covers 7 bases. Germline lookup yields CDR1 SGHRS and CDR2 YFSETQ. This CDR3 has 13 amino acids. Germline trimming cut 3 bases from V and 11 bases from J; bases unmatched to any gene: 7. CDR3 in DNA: TGCGCCAGCAGCTCCGGGACAGAATATGAGCTGTTTTTT. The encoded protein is CASSSGTEYELFF. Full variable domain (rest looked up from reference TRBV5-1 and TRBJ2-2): KAGVTQTPRYLIKTRGQQVTLSCSPISGHRSVSWYQQTPGQGLQFLFEYFSETQRNKGNFPGRFSGRQFSNSRSEMNVSTLELGDSALYLCASSSGTEYELFFGEGSRLTVL.

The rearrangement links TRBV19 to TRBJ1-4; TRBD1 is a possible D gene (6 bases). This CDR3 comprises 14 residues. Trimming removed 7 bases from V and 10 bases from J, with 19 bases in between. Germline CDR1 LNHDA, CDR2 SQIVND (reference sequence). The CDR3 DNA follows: TGTGCCAGTAATCAGGGGCCCGGAGGTGGAAAACTGTTTTTT. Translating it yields CASNQGPGGGKLFF.

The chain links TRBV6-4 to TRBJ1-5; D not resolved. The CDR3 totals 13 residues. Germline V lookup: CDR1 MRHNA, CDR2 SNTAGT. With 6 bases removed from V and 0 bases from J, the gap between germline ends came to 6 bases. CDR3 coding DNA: TGTGCCAGCAGCCTTAATAGCAATCAGCCCCAGCATTTT. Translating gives CASSLNSNQPQHF.

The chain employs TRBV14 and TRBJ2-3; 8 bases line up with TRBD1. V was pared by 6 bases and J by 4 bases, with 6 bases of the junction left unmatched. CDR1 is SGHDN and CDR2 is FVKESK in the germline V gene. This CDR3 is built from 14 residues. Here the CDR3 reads CASSFQGAADTQYF. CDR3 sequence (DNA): TGTGCCAGCAGTTTCCAGGGGGCCGCAGATACGCAGTATTTT. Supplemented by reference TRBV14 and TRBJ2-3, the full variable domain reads EAGVTQFPSHSVIEKGQTVTLRCDPISGHDNLYWYRRVMGKEIKFLLHFVKESKQDESGMPNNRFLAERTGGTYSTLKVQPAELEDSGVYFCASSFQGAADTQYFGPGTRLTVL.